This is a list of T cell receptor beta chains from one sample in a study of blood T cell repertoires in COVID-19. The repertoire was sequenced with immunoSEQ multiplex PCR; TCRdb's copy has only in-frame clones and lacks some. The repertoire has 200,000 to 250,000 clones, around 83% of them found once; the top ten carry roughly 10%. The sequencing input was peripheral blood. Receptors originate from a man aged 45-60 years with active or convalescent COVID-19. CDR3s include the opening cysteine and the closing phenylalanine or tryptophan. The order of the fields is D gene, J gene, clone size, V gene, CDR3 protein, CDR3 DNA. A D gene is named only where the DNA matches it firmly. For some rows the clone size is stated as once, few or many, or as a class when expanded; others skip it.

TRBD1,TRBJ1-6,.,TRBV4-3,CASSRDSSYNSPLHF,TGCGCCAGCAGTCGGGACAGCTCCTATAATTCACCCCTCCACTTT
TRBD2,TRBJ2-3,.,TRBV5-1,CASSLGLAGGTDTQYF,TGCGCCAGCAGCTTGGGGCTAGCGGGAGGGACGGATACGCAGTATTTT
.,TRBJ1-2,.,TRBV7-8,CASSLPGGGSGYTF,TGTGCCAGCAGCTTACCCGGGGGGGGAAGCGGCTACACCTTC
.,TRBJ2-3,.,TRBV4-3,CASSQERRRGPLDTQYF,TGCGCCAGCAGCCAAGAAAGGCGGCGGGGCCCTCTAGATACGCAGTATTTT
TRBD1,TRBJ2-7,.,TRBV18,CASSPGQTPSYEQYF,TGTGCCAGCTCCCCGGGACAGACTCCGTCCTACGAGCAGTACTTC
.,TRBJ1-4,many,TRBV2,CASSEDRSSTNEKLFF,TGTGCCAGCAGTGAAGACAGGTCCTCAACTAATGAAAAACTGTTTTTT
.,TRBJ2-7,.,TRBV5-4,CASSPDLTYEQYF,TGTGCCAGCAGCCCGGACTTAACCTACGAGCAGTACTTC
.,TRBJ1-3,once,TRBV7-9,CASRPPRESSGNTIYF,TGTGCCAGCAGGCCCCCCAGGGAAAGCTCTGGAAACACCATATATTTT
.,TRBJ1-5,.,TRBV6-2/TRBV6-3,CASSRYSNQPQHF,TGTGCCAGCAGTCGCTATAGCAATCAGCCCCAGCATTTT
.,TRBJ2-1,.,TRBV7-9,CASSFEGVHNEQFF,TGTGCCAGCAGCTTCGAGGGAGTTCACAATGAGCAGTTCTTC
.,TRBJ2-4,.,TRBV3-1/TRBV3-2,CASSYSPLAKNIQYF,TGTGCCAGCAGTTACAGTCCTCTAGCCAAAAACATTCAGTACTTC
.,TRBJ2-3,.,TRBV5-1,CASSSTGYGTDTQYF,TGCGCCAGCAGCTCGACAGGTTACGGCACAGATACGCAGTATTTT
TRBD1,TRBJ1-4,once,TRBV3-1/TRBV3-2,CASSQDGTGYALGNEKLFF,TGTGCCAGCAGCCAAGACGGGACAGGATACGCTTTAGGTAATGAAAAACTGTTTTTT
TRBD2,TRBJ2-1,few,TRBV3-1/TRBV3-2,CASSQWSEILTGLAGSEQFF,TGTGCCAGCAGCCAATGGAGCGAAATTTTGACGGGACTAGCGGGGTCTGAGCAGTTCTTC
.,TRBJ2-5,many,TRBV4-1,CASSQVASGTKETQYF,TGCGCCAGCAGCCAGGTGGCATCCGGGACAAAAGAGACCCAGTACTTC
TRBD1,TRBJ2-1,many,TRBV5-6,CASSEGGNRINEQFF,TGTGCCAGCAGCGAAGGGGGCAACCGGATCAATGAGCAGTTCTTC
.,TRBJ1-1,.,TRBV10-2,CASSPSQGLAEAFF,TGCGCCAGCAGCCCCTCACAGGGTTTGGCTGAAGCTTTCTTT
.,TRBJ1-5,.,TRBV9,CASSVDPNQPQHF,TGTGCCAGCAGCGTAGATCCAAATCAGCCCCAGCATTTT
TRBD2,TRBJ2-5,once,TRBV7-2,CASSPGGAQETQYF,TGTGCCAGCAGCCCGGGGGGGGCCCAAGAGACCCAGTACTTC
.,TRBJ1-2,.,TRBV11-2,CARAGDHLFNYGYTF,TGTGCCAGGGCGGGGGACCATCTTTTTAACTATGGCTACACCTTC
.,TRBJ2-3,once,TRBV28,CASTGIGDTFKTQYF,TGTGCCAGCACCGGGATTGGGGACACCTTCAAGACGCAGTATTTT
.,TRBJ1-6,.,TRBV9,CASSVAPTGPNNSPLHF,TGTGCCAGCAGCGTAGCCCCAACAGGGCCTAATAATTCACCCCTCCACTTT
TRBD2,TRBJ2-2,.,TRBV6-5,CASSPGLAIGELFF,TGTGCCAGCAGTCCCGGACTAGCGATCGGGGAGCTGTTTTTT
.,TRBJ1-5,.,TRBV10-3,CAISESRDSNQPQHF,TGTGCCATCAGTGAGTCCAGGGATAGCAATCAGCCCCAGCATTTT
.,TRBJ2-5,.,TRBV4-1,CASSQDVPRAGWQETQYF,TGCGCCAGCAGCCAAGATGTTCCCAGGGCAGGGTGGCAAGAGACCCAGTACTTC
.,TRBJ1-4,.,TRBV2,CASTPRGFANEKLFF,TGTGCCAGCACCCCTAGGGGGTTCGCTAATGAAAAACTGTTTTTT
.,TRBJ2-7,.,TRBV14,CASSQFHYEQYF,TGTGCCAGCAGCCAATTCCACTACGAGCAGTACTTC
.,TRBJ1-5,.,TRBV7-2,CASSSNRRPGATQPQHF,TGTGCCAGCAGCTCCAACCGACGTCCTGGGGCCACTCAGCCCCAGCATTTT
TRBD1,TRBJ1-5,few,TRBV27,CASTIGGQGSWGNQPQHF,TGTGCCAGCACCATCGGGGGACAGGGGAGTTGGGGCAATCAGCCCCAGCATTTT
TRBD2,TRBJ2-1,once,TRBV7-9,CASSVVAGGWQFF,TGTGCCAGCAGCGTTGTAGCGGGGGGTTGGCAGTTCTTC
TRBD1,TRBJ2-1,.,TRBV5-1,CASSLMGQGTNEQFF,TGCGCCAGCAGCTTGATGGGACAGGGAACCAATGAGCAGTTCTTC
TRBD2,TRBJ2-1,.,TRBV12-5,CASGTSGSFYNEQFF,TGTGCTAGTGGAACTAGCGGGAGTTTCTACAATGAGCAGTTCTTC
TRBD1,TRBJ2-2,.,TRBV2,CASSALTGDTGELFF,TGTGCCAGCAGTGCCTTGACAGGGGACACCGGGGAGCTGTTTTTT
.,TRBJ1-2,.,TRBV7-2,CASSLVRKGNRYTF,TGTGCCAGCAGCTTAGTTAGAAAGGGGAATCGCTACACCTTC
.,TRBJ2-3,.,TRBV2,CASTRTDTQYF,TGTGCCAGCACCAGGACAGATACGCAGTATTTT
.,TRBJ1-1,few,TRBV15,CATSRTPTGEAFF,TGTGCCACCAGCAGAACACCTACAGGGGAAGCTTTCTTT
TRBD1,TRBJ2-7,.,TRBV7-2,CASRRNRDSDLYEQYF,TGTGCCAGCAGAAGGAACCGGGACAGTGATCTCTACGAGCAGTACTTC
TRBD1,TRBJ1-5,few,TRBV5-4,CASSLGQGRNQPQHF,TGTGCCAGCAGCTTGGGACAGGGCCGAAATCAGCCCCAGCATTTT
.,TRBJ2-5,.,TRBV27,CASRRSVQETQYF,TGTGCCAGCCGACGAAGCGTTCAAGAGACCCAGTACTTC
TRBD2,TRBJ2-1,.,TRBV28,CASSLEREDNEQFF,TGTGCCAGCAGTTTAGAGCGGGAGGACAATGAGCAGTTCTTC
.,TRBJ2-2,few,TRBV7-9,CASSSLGGTGELFF,TGTGCCAGCAGCTCCCTAGGGGGCACCGGGGAGCTGTTTTTT
.,TRBJ2-3,.,TRBV7-8,CASSRERVPSTDTQYF,TGTGCCAGCAGTCGTGAGCGGGTCCCTAGCACAGATACGCAGTATTTT
.,TRBJ1-2,.,TRBV4-1,CASSHAGDRLYGYTF,TGCGCCAGCAGCCACGCGGGTGACAGGCTCTATGGCTACACCTTC
TRBD1,TRBJ2-1,.,TRBV9,CASSATGTGEQFF,TGTGCCAGCAGCGCCACCGGGACAGGGGAGCAGTTCTTC